This TCR beta chain was documented in a study of Ad26.COV2.S vaccination and SARS-CoV-2 variants. Study-level points and caveats: Higher spike-specific TCR breadth was found in vaccine recipients than in placebo recipients. Across vaccine and placebo recipients, the breadth of non-spike TCRs was similar.

Generated by immunoSEQ multiplex PCR, the TCRdb table keeps only in-frame clones and is missing some. The sample consists of about 350,000 clones, approximately 86% of them appearing once. The CDR3 contains 13 residues. V was pared by 4 bases and J by 2 bases, with 9 bases between. Germline CDR1 is SGDLS and CDR2 is YYNGEE. Treatment reported: over 15 received Ad26.COV2.S at low or high dose, single or two shots; 5 received placebo; per-sample allocation not given. After the first vaccine or placebo injection, samples were drawn on day 63. Boston supplied an adult donor aged 18-55 years. As to this clone: Antigen unknown.

The genes are TRBV9 and TRBJ2-5; D is perhaps TRBD1 or TRBD2 (6 bases each). This receptor was taken from a person aged 18-65 years who received the Ad26.COV2.S COVID-19 vaccine or a placebo. The sample here was peripheral blood, taken in a trial of Ad26.COV2.S vaccine versus placebo. The CDR3 DNA is TGTGCCAGCAGCAAGGGGGGTCAAGAGACCCAGTACTTC. Translating gives CASSKGGQETQYF.